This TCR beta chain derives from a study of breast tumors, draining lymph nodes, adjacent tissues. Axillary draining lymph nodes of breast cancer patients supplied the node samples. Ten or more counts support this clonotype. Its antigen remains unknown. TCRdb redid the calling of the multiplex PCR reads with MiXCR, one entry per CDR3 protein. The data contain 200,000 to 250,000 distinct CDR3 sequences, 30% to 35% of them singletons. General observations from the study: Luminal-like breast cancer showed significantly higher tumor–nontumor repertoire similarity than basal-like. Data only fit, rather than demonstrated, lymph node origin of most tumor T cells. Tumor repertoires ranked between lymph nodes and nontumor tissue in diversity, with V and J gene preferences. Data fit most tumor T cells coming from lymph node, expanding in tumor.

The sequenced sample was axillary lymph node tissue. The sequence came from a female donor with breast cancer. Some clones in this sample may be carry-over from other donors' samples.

This chain's CDR3 is CSARKTLTESSGNTIYF. The CDR3 DNA reads as TGCAGTGCTAGAAAAACCCTGACGGAGAGCTCTGGAAACACCATATATTTT. The gene calls are TRBV20-1 and TRBJ1-3; D is unresolved. The CDR3 totals 17 residues. With 2 bases removed from V and 0 bases from J, the gap between germline ends came to 17 bases. Germline CDR1 DFQATT, CDR2 SNEGSKA (reference sequence).